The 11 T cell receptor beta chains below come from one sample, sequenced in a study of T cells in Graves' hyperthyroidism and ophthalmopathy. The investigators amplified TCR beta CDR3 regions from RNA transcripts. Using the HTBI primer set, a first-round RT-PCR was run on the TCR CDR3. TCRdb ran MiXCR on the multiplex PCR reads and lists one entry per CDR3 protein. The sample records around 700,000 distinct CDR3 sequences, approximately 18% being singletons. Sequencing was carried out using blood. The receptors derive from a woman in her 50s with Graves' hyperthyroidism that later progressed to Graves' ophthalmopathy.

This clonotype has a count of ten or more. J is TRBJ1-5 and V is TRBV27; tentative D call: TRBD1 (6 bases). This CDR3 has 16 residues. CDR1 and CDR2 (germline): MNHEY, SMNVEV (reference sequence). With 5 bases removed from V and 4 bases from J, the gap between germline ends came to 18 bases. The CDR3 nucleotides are TGTGCCAGCAGTCCACGCGTCGCGGGGGCGAATCAGCCCCAGCATTTT. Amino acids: CASSPRVAGANQPQHF.

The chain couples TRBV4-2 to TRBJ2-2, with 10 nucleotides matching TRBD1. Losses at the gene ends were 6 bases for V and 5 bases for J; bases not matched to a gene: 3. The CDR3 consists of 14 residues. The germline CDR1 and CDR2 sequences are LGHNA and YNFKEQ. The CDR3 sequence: CASRTGGGTGELFF. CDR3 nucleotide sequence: TGTGCCAGCAGGACAGGGGGCGGAACCGGGGAGCTGTTTTTT.

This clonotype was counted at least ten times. Here the CDR3 DNA reads TGTGCCAGCAGCTATGACAGAGGCACTGAAGCTTTCTTT. Translating it yields CASSYDRGTEAFF. The rearrangement uses TRBV11-3 and TRBJ1-1; possibly TRBD1 for D (5 bases). Trimming stripped 4 bases from V and 4 bases from J, with 10 bases between. Germline loops: CDR1 SGHNT, CDR2 YENEEA. The CDR3 consists of 13 residues.

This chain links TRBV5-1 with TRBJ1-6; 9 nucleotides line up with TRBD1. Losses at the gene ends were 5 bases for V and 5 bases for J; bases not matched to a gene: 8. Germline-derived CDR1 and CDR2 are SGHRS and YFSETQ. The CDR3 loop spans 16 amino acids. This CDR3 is CASSTEGTGNNSPLHF. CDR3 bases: TGCGCCAGCAGTACCGAAGGGACAGGGAATAATTCACCCCTCCACTTT.

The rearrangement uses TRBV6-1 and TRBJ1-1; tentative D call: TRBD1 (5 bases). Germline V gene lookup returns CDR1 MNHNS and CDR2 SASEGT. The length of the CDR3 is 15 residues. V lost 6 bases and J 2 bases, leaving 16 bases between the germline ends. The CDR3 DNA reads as TGTGCCAGCAGAGCTACTCAGGGTAGAAACACTGAAGCTTTCTTT. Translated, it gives CASRATQGRNTEAFF.

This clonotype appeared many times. CDR3 nucleotides: TGTGCCAGCAGCCAAGGGGGAGTAGGGGCCGCCACTGAAGCTTTCTTT. Encoded protein: CASSQGGVGAATEAFF. This chain connects TRBV3-1 to TRBJ1-1, with a possible D match to TRBD1 (5 bases). The V gene's germline CDR1 is LGHDT and CDR2 YNNKEL (reference sequence). The CDR3 loop spans 16 amino acids. V lost 1 base and J lost 4, with 16 bases in between.

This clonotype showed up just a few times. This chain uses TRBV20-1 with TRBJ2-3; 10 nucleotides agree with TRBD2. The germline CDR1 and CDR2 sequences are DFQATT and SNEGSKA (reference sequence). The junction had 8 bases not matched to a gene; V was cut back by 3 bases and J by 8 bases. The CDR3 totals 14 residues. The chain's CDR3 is CSASSLAGEGTQYF. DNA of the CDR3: TGCAGTGCTAGTTCTCTAGCGGGGGAGGGTACGCAGTATTTT.

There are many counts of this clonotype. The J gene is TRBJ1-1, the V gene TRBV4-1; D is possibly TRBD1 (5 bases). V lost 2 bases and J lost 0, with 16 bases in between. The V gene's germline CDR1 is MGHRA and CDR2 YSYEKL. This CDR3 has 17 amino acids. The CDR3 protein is CASSQLDSLILNTEAFF. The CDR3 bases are TGCGCCAGCAGCCAACTCGACAGCCTGATTTTGAACACTGAAGCTTTCTTT.

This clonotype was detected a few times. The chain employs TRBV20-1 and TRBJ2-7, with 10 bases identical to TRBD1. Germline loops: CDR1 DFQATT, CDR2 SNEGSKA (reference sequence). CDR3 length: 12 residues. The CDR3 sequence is CSGGQGPNEQYF. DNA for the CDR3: TGCAGCGGGGGACAGGGGCCGAACGAGCAGTACTTC.

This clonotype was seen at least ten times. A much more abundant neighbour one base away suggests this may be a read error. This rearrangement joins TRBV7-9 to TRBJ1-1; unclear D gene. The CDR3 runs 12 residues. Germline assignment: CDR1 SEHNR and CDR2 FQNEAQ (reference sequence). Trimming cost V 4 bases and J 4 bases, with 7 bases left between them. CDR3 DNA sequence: TGTGCCAGCAGCTGGGAGGGCACTGAAGCTTTCTTT. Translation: CASSWEGTEAFF.

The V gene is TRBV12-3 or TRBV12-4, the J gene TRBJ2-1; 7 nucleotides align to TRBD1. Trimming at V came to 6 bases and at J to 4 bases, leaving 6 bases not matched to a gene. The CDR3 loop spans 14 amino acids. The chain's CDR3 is CASSQGTEYNEQFF. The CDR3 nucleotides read TGTGCCAGCAGCCAGGGGACAGAATACAATGAGCAGTTCTTC.